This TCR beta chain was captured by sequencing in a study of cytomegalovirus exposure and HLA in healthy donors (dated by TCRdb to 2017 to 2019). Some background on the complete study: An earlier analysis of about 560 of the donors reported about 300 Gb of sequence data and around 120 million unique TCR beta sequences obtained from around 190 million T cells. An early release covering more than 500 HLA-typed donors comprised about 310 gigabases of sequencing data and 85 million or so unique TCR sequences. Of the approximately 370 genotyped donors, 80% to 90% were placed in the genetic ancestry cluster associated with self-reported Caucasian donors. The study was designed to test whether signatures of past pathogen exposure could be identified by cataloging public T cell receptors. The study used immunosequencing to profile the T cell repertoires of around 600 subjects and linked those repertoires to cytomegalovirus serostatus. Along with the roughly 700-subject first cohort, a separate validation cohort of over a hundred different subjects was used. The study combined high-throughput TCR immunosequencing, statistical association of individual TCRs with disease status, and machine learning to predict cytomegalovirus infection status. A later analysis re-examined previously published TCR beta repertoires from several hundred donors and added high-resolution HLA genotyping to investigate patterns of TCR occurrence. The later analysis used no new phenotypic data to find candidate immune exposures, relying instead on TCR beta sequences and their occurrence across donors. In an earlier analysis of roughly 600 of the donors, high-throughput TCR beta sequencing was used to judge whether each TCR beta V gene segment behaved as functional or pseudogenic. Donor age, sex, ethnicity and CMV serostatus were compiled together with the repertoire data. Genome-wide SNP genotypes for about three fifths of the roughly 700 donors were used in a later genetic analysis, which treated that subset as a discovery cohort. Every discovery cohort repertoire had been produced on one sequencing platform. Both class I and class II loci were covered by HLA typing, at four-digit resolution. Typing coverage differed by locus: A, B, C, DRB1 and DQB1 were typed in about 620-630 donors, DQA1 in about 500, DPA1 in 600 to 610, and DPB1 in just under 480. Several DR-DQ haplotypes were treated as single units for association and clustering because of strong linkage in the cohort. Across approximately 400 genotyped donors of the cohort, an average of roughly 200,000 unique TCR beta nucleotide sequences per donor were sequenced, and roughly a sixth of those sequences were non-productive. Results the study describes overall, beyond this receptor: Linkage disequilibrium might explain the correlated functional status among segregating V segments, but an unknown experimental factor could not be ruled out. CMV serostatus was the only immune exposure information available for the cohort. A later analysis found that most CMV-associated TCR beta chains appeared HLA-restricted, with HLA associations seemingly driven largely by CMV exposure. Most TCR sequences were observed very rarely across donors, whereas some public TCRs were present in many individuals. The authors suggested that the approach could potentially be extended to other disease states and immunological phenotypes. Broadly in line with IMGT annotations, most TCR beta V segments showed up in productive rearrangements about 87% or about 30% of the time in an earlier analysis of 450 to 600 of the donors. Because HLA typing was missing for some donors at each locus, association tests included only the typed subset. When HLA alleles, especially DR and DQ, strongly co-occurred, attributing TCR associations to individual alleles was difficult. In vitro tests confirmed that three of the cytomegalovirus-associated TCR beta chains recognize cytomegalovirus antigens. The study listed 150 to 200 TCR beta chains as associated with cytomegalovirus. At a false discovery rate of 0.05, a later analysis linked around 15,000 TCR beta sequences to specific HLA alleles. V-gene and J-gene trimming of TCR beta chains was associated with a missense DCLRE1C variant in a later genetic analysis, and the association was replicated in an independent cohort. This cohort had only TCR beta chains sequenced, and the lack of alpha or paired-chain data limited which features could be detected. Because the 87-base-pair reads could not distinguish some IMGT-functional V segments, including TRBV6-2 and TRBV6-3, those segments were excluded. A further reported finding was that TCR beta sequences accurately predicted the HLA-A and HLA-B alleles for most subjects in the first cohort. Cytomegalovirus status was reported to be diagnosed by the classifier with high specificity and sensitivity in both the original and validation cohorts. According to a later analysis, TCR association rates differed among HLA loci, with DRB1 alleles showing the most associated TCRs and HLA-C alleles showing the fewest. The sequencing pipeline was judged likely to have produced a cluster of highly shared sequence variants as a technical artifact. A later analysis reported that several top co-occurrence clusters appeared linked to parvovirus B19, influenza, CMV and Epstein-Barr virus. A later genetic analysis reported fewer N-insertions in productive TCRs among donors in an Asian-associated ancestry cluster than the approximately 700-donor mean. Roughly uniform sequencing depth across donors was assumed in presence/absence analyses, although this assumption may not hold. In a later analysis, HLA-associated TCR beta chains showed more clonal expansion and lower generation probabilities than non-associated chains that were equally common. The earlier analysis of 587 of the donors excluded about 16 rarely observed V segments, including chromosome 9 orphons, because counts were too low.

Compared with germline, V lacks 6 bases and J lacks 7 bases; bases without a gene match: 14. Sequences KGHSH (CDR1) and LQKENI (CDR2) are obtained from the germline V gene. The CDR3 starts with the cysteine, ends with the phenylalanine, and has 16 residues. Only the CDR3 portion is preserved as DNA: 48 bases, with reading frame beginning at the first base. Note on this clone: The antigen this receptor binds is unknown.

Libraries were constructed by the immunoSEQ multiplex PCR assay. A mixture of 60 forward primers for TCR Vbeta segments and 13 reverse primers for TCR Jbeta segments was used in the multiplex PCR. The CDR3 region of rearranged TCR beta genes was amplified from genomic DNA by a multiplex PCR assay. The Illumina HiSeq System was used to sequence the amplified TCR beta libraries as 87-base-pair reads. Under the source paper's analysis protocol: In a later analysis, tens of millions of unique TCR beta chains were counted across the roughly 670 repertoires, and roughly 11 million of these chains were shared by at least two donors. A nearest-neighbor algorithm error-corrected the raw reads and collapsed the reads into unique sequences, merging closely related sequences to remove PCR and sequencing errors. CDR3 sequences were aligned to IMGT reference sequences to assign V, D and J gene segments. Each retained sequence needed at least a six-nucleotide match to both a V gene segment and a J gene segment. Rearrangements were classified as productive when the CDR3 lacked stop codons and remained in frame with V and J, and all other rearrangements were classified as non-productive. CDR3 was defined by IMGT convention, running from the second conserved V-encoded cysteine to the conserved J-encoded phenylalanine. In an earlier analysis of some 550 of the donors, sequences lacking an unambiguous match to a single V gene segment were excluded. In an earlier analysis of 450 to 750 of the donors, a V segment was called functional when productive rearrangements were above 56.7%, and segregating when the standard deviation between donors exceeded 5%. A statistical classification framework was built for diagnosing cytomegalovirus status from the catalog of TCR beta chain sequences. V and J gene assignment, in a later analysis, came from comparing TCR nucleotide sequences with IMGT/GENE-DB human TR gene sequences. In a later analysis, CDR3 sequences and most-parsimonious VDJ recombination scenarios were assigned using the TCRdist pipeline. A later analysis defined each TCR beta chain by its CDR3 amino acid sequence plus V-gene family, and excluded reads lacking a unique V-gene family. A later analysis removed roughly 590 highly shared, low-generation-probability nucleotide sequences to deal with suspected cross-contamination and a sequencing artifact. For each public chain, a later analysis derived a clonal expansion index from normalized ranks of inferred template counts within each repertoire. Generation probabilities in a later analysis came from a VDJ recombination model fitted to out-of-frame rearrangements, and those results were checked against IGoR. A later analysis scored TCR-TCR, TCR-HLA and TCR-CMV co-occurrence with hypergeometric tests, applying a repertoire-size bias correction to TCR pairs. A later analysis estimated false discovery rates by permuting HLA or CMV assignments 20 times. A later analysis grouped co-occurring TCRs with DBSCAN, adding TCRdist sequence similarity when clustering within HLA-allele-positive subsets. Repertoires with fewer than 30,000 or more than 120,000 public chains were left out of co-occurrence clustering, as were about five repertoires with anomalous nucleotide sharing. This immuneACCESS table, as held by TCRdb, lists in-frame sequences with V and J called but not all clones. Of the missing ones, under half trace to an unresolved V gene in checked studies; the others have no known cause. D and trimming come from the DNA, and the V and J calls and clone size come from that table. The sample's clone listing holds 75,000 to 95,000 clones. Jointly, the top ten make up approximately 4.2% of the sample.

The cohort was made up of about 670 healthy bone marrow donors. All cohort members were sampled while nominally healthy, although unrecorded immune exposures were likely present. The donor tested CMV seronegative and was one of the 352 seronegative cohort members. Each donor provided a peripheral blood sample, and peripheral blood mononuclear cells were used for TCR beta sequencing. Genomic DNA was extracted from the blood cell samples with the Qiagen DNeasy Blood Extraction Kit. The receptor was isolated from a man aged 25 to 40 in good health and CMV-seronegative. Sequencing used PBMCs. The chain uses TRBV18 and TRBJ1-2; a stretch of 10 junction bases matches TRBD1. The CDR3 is CASSRDRGRFSSGYTF. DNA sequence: TGTGCCAGCTCTCGAGACAGGGGGCGCTTTTCCTCTGGCTACACCTTC.